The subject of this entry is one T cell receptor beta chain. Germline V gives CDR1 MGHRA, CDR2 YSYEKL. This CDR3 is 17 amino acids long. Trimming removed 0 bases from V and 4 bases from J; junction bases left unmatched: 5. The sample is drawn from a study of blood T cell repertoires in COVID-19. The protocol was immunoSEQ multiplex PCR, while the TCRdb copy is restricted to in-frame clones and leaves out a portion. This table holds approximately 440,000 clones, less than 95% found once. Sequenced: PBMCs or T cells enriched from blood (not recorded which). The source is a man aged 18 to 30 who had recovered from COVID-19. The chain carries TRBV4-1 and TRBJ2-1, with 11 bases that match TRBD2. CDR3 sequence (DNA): TGCGCCAGCAGCCAAGATGTGCGGACTAGCGGGTACAATGAGCAGTTCTTC. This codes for CASSQDVRTSGYNEQFF.